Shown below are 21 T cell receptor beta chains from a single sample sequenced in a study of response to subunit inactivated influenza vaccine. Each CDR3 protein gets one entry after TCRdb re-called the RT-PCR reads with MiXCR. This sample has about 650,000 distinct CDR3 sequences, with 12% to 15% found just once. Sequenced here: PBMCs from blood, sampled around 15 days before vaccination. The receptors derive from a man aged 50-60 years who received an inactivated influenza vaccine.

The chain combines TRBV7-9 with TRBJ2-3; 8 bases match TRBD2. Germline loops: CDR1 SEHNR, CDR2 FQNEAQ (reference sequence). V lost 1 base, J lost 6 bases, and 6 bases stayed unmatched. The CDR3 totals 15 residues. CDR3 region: CASSLVRGARDTQYF. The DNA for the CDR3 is TGTGCCAGCAGCTTAGTGCGGGGGGCGAGGGATACGCAGTATTTT.

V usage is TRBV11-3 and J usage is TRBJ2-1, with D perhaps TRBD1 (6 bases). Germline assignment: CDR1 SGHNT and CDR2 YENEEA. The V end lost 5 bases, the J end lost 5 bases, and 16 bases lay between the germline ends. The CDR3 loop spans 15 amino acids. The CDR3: CASSPQTGANNEQFF. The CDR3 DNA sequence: TGTGCCAGCAGCCCTCAGACAGGAGCTAACAATGAGCAGTTCTTC.

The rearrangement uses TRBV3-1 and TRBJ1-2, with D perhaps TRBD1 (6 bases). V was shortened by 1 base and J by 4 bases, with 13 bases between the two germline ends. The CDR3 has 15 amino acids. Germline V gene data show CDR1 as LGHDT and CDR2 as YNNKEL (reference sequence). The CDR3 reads CASSQVRAGVYGYTF. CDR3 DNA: TGTGCCAGCAGCCAAGTAAGGGCAGGGGTCTATGGCTACACCTTC.

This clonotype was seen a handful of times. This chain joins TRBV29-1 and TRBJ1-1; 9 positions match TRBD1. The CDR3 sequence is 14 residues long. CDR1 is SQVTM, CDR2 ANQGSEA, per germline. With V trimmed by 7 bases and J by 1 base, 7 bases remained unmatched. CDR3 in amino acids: CSAPRGQGNTEAFF. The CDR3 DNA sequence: TGCAGCGCACCAAGGGGACAGGGGAACACTGAAGCTTTCTTT.

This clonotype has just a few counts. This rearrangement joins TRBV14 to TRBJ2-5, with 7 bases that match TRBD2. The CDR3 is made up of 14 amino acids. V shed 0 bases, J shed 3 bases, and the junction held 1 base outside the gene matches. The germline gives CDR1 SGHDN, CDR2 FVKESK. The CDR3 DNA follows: TGTGCCAGCAGCCAAGATCTAGCGGAAGAGACCCAGTACTTC. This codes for CASSQDLAEETQYF.

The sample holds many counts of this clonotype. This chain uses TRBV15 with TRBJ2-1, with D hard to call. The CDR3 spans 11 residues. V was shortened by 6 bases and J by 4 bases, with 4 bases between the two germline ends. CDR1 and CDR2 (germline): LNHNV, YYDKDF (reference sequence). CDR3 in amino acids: CATRRYNEQFF. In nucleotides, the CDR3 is TGTGCCACCAGGAGGTACAATGAGCAGTTCTTC.

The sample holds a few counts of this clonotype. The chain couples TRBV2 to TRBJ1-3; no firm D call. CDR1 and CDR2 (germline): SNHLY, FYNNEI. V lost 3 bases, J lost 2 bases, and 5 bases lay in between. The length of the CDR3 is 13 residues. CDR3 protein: CASSDYPGNTIYF. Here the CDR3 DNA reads TGTGCCAGCAGTGATTACCCTGGAAACACCATATATTTT.

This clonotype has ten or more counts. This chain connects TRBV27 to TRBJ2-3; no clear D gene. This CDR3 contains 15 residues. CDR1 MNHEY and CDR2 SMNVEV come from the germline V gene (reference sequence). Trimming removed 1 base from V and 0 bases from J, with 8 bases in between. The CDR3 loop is CASSLWARSTDTQYF. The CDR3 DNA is TGTGCCAGCAGTTTATGGGCCAGGAGCACAGATACGCAGTATTTT.

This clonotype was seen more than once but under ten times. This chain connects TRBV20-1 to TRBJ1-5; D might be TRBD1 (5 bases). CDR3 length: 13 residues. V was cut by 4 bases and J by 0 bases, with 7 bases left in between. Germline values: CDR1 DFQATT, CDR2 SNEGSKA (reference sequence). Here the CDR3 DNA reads TGCAGTGCTATGGACAATAGCAATCAGCCCCAGCATTTT. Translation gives CSAMDNSNQPQHF.

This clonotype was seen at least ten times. CDR3 loop: CASSETIMADTQYF. CDR3 sequence (DNA): TGTGCCAGCAGTGAAACGATTATGGCAGATACGCAGTATTTT. The genes are TRBV2 and TRBJ2-3, with unresolved D. V shed 2 bases and J shed 4 bases, with 10 bases lying between them. This CDR3 has 14 amino acids. CDR1 SNHLY and CDR2 FYNNEI come from the germline V gene.

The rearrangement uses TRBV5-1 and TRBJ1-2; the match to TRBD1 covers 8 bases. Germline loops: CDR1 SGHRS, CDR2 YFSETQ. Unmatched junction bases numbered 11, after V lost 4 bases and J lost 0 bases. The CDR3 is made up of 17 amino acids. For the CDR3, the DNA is TGCGCCAGCAGCCTCTCGGGACAGGCTAAAGCTAACTATGGCTACACCTTC. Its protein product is CASSLSGQAKANYGYTF. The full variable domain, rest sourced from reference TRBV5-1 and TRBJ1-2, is KAGVTQTPRYLIKTRGQQVTLSCSPISGHRSVSWYQQTPGQGLQFLFEYFSETQRNKGNFPGRFSGRQFSNSRSEMNVSTLELGDSALYLCASSLSGQAKANYGYTFGSGTRLTVV.

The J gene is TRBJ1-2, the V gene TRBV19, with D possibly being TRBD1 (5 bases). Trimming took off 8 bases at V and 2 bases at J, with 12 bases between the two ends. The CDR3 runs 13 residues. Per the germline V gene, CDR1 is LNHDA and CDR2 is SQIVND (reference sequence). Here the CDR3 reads CASWGPGNYGYTF. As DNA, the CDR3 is TGTGCCAGTTGGGGACCCGGGAACTATGGCTACACCTTC.

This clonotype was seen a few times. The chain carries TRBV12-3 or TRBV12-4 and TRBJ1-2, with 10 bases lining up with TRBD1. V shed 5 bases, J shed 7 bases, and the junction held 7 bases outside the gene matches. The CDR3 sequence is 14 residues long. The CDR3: CASSRQGAFAGYTF. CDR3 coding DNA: TGTGCCAGCAGTCGACAGGGGGCTTTCGCTGGCTACACCTTC.

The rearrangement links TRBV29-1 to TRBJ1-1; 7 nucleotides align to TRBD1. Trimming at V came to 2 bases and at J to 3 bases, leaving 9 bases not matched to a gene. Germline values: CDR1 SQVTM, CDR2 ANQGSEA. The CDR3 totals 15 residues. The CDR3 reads CSVESPAGGDTEAFF. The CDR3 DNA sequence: TGCAGCGTTGAAAGTCCGGCAGGGGGGGACACTGAAGCTTTCTTT.

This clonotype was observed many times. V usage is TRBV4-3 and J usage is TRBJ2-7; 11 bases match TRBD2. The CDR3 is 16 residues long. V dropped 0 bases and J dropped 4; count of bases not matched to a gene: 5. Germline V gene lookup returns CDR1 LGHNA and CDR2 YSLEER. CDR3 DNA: TGCGCCAGCAGCCAAGATATTAGCGGGGGGGGTTACGAGCAGTACTTC. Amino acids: CASSQDISGGGYEQYF.

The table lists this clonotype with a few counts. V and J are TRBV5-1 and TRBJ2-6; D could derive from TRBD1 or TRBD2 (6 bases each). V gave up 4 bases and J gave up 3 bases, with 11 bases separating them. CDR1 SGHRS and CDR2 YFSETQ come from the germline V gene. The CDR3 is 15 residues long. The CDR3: CASSTQGGGANVLTF. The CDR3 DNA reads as TGCGCCAGCAGCACACAGGGAGGTGGGGCCAACGTCCTGACTTTC.

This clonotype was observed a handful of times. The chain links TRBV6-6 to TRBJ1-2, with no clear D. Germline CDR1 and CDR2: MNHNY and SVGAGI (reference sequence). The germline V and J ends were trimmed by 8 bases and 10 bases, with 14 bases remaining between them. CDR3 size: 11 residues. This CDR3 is CASSRTEDYTF. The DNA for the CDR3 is TGTGCCAGCTCGAGGACGGAAGACTACACCTTC.

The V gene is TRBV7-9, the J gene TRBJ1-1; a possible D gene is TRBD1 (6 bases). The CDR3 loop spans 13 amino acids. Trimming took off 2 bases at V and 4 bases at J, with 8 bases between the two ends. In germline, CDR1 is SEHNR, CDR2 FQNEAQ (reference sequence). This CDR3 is CASSLSGATEAFF. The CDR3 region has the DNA TGTGCCAGCAGCTTATCAGGGGCCACTGAAGCTTTCTTT.

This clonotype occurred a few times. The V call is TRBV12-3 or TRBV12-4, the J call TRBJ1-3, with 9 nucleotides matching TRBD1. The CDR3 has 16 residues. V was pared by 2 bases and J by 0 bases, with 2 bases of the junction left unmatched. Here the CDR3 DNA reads TGTGCCAGCAGTTTAAGACAGGGGGGCTCTGGAAACACCATATATTTT. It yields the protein CASSLRQGGSGNTIYF.

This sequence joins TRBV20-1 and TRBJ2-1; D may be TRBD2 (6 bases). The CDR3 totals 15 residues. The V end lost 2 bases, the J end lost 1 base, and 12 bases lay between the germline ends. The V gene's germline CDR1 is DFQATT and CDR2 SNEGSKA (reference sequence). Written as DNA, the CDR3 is TGCAGTGCTAGATGGCAGCGGGTATCCTACAATGAGCAGTTCTTC. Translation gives CSARWQRVSYNEQFF.

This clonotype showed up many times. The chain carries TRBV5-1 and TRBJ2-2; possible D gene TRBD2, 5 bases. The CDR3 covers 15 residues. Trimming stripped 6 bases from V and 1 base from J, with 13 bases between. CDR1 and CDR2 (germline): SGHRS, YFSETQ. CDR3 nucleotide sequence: TGCGCCAGCACCCGGGGTCAGATGAACACCGGGGAGCTGTTTTTT. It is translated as CASTRGQMNTGELFF.